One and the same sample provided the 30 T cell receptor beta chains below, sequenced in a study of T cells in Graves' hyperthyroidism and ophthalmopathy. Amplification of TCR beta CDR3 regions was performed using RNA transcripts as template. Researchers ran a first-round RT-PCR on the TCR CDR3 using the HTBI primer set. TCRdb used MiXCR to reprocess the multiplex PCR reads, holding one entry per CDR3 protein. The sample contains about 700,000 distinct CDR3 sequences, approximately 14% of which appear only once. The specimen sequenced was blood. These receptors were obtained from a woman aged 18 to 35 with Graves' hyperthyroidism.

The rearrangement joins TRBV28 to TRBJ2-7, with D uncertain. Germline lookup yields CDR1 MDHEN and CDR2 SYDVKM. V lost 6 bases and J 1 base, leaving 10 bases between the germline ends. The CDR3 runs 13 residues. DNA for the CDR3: TGTGCCAGCAGCCCAGTGGAATCCTACGAGCAGTACTTC. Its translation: CASSPVESYEQYF.

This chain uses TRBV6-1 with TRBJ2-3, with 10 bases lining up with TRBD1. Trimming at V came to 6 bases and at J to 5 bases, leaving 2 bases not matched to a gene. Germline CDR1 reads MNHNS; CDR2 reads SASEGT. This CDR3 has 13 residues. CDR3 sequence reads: CASRDRGLDTQYF. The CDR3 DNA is TGTGCCAGCAGAGACAGGGGGCTAGATACGCAGTATTTT.

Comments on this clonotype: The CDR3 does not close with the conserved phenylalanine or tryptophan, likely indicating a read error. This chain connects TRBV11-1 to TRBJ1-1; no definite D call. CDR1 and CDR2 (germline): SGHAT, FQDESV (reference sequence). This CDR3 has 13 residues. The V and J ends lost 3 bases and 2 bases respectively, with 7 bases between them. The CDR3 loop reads CASSFPVNTEAFL. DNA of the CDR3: TGTGCCAGCAGCTTCCCAGTAAACACTGAAGCTTTCTTA.

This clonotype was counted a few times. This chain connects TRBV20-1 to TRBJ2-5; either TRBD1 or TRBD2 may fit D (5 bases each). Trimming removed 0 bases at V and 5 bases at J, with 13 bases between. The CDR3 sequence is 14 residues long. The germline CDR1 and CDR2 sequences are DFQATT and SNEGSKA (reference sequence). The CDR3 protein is CSAREREGWETQYF. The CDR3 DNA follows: TGCAGTGCTAGAGAACGTGAGGGGTGGGAGACCCAGTACTTC.

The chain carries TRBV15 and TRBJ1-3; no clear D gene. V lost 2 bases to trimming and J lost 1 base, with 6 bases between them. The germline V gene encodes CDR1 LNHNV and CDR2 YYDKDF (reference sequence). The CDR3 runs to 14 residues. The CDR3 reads CATSRRESGNTIYF. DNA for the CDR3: TGTGCCACCAGCAGACGGGAGTCTGGAAACACCATATATTTT.

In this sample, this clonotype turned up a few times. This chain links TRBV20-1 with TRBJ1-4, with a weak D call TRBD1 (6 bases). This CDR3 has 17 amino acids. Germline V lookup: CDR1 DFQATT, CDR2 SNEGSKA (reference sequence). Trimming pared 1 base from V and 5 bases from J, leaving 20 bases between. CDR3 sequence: CSARAMIQEGENEKLFF. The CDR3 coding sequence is TGCAGTGCTAGAGCAATGATACAGGAGGGGGAGAATGAAAAACTGTTTTTT.

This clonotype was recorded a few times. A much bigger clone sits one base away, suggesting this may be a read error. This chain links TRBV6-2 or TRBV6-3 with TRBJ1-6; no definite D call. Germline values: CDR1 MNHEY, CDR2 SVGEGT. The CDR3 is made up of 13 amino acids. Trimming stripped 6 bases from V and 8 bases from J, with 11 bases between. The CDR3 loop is CASRSWRDSPLHF. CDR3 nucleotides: TGTGCCAGCAGGTCATGGCGGGATTCACCCCTCCACTTT.

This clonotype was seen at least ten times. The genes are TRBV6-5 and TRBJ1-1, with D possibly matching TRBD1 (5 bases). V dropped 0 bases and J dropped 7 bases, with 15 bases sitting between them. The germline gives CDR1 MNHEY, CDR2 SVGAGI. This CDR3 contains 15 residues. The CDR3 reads CASSYSRTFGGEAFF. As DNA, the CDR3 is TGTGCCAGCAGTTACTCCAGGACCTTCGGGGGTGAAGCTTTCTTT.

This CDR3 reads CASSMDSIGTEAFF. The CDR3 DNA reads as TGTGCCAGCAGTATGGACAGTATAGGCACTGAAGCTTTCTTT. V and J are TRBV12-3 or TRBV12-4 and TRBJ1-1; D possibly corresponds to TRBD1 (6 bases). V dropped 5 bases and J dropped 4 bases, with 14 bases sitting between them. The CDR3 length is 14 residues.

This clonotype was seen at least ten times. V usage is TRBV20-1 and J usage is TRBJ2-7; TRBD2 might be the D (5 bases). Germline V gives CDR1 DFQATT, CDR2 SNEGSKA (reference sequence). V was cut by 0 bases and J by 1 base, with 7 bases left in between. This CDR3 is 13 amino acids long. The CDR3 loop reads CSARERGSYEQYF. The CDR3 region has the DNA TGCAGTGCTAGAGAACGGGGATCCTACGAGCAGTACTTC.

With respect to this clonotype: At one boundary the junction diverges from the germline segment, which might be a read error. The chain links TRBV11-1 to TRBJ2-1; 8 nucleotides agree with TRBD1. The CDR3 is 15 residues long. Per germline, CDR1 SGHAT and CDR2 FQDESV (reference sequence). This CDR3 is CAGSTRTGPYNEQFF. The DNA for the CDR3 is TGTGCCGGCAGCACCCGGACAGGGCCCTACAATGAGCAGTTCTTC.

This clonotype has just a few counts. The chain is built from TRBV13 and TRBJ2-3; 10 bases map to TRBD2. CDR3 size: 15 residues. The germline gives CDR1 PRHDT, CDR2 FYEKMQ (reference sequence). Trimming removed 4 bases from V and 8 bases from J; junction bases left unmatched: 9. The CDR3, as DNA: TGTGCCAGCAGCTACTCTAGCGGGAGACGGGGTACGCAGTATTTT. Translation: CASSYSSGRRGTQYF.

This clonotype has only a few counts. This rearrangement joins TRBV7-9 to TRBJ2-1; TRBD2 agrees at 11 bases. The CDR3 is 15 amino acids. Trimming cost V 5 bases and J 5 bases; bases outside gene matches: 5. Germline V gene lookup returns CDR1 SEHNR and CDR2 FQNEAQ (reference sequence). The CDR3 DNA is TGTGCCAGCAGCGCACTAGCGGGAGCCCACAATGAGCAGTTCTTC. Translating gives CASSALAGAHNEQFF. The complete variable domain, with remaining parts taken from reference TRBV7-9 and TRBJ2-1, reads DTGVSQNPRHKITKRGQNVTFRCDPISEHNRLYWYRQTLGQGPEFLTYFQNEAQLEKSRLLSDRFSAERPKGSFSTLEIQRTEQGDSAMYLCASSALAGAHNEQFFGPGTRLTVL.

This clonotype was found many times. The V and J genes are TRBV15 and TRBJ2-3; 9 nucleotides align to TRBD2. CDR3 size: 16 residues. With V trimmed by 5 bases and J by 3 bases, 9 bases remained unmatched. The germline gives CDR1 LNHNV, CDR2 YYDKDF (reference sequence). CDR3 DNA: TGTGCCACCAGCCGGGGACTAGCTCGGGATACAGATACGCAGTATTTT. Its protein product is CATSRGLARDTDTQYF.

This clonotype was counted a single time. In DNA, the CDR3 is TGCGCCAGCAGCCAAGACTATGGGGGGGTGGGGAACACTGAAGCTTTCTTT. Its protein is CASSQDYGGVGNTEAFF. The rearrangement joins TRBV4-1 to TRBJ1-1, with D tentatively TRBD1 (5 bases). This CDR3 has 17 amino acids. Germline CDR1 reads MGHRA; CDR2 reads YSYEKL. Trimming removed 0 bases from V and 1 base from J, with 15 bases in between.

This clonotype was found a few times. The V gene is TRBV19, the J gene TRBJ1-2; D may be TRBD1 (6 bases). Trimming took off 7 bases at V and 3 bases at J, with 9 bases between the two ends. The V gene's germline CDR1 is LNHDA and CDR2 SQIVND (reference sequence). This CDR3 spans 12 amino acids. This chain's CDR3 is CASKRTDYGYTF. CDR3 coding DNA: TGTGCCAGTAAGCGGACAGACTATGGCTACACCTTC.

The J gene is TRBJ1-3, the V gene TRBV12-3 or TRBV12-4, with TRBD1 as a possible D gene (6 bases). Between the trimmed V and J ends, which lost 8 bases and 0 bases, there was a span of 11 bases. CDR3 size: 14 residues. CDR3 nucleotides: TGTGCCAGCGGACAGACTGACTCTGGAAACACCATATATTTT. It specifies CASGQTDSGNTIYF.

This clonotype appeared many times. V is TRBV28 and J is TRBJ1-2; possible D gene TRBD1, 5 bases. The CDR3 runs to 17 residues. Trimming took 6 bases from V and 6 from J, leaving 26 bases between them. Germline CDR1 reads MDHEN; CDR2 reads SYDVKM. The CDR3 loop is CASRVPPGTYRPHGYTF. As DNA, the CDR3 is TGTGCCAGCAGGGTCCCCCCCGGGACCTACCGGCCCCATGGCTACACCTTC.

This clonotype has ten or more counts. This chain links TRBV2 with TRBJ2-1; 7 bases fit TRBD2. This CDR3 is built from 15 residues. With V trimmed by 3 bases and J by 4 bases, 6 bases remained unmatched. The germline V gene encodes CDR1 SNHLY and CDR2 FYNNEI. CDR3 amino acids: CASSEEREYYNEQFF. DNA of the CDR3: TGTGCCAGCAGTGAGGAGCGGGAATATTACAATGAGCAGTTCTTC. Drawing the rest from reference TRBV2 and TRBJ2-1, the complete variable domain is EPEVTQTPSHQVTQMGQEVILRCVPISNHLYFYWYRQILGQKVEFLVSFYNNEISEKSEIFDDQFSVERPDGSNFTLKIRSTKLEDSAMYFCASSEEREYYNEQFFGPGTRLTVL.

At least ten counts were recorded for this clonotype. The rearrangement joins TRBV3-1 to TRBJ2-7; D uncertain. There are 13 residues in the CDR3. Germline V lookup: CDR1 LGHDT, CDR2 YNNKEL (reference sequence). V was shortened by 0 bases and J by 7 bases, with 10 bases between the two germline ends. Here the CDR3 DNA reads TGTGCCAGCAGCCAAGACCCTTTAGGAGAGCAGTACTTC. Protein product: CASSQDPLGEQYF.

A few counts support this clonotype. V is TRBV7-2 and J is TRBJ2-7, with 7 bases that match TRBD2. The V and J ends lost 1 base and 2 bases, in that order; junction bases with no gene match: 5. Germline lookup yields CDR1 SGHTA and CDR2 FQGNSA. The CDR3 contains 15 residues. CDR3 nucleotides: TGTGCCAGCAGCTTAGACGCCAGCGGGGCCTACGAGCAGTACTTC. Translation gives CASSLDASGAYEQYF.

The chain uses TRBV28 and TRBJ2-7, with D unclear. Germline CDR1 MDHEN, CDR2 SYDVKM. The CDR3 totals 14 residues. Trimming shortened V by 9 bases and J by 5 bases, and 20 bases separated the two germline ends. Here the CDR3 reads CASSRLNPRDEQYF. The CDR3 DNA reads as TGTGCCAGTTCTCGCCTAAACCCTCGGGACGAGCAGTACTTC.

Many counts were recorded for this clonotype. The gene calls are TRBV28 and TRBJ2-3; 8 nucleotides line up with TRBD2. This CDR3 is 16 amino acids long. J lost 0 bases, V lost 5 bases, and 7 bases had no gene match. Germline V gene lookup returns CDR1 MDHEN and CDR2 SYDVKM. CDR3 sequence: CASSPILAASTDTQYF. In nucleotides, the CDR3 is TGTGCCAGCAGTCCCATACTAGCGGCTAGCACAGATACGCAGTATTTT.

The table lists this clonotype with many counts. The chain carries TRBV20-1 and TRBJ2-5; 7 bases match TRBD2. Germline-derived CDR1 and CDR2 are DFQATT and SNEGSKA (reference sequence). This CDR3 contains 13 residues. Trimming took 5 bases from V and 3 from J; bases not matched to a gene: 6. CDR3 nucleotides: TGCAGTGCTCCCAGCGGGACGGAAGAGACCCAGTACTTC. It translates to CSAPSGTEETQYF.

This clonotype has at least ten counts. The CDR3 loop is CAWTSSFYNEQFF. The CDR3 nucleotides read TGTGCCTGGACTAGCTCCTTCTACAATGAGCAGTTCTTC. V usage is TRBV30 and J usage is TRBJ2-1; weak D call: TRBD2 (5 bases). The CDR3 extends over 13 amino acids. Trimming pared 4 bases from V and 3 bases from J, leaving 10 bases between. In germline, CDR1 is GTSNPN, CDR2 SVGIG (reference sequence). Based on the CDR3 plus reference TRBV30 and TRBJ2-1, the full variable domain is SQTIHQWPATLVQPVGSPLSLECTVEGTSNPNLYWYRQAAGRGLQLLFYSVGIGQISSEVPQNLSASRPQDRQFILSSKKLLLSDSGFYLCAWTSSFYNEQFFGPGTRLTVL.

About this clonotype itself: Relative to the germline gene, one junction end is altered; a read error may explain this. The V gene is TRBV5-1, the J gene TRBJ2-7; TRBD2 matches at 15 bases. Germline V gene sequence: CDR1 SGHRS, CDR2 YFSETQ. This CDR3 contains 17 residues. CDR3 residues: CASSPGLAGGPSYEQYF. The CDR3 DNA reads TGTGCCAGCAGCCCCGGACTAGCGGGAGGGCCTAGCTACGAGCAGTACTTC.

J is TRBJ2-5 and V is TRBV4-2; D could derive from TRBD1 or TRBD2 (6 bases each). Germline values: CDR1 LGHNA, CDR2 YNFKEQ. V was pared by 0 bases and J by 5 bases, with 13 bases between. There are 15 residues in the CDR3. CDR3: CASSQDDRGRETQYF. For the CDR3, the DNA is TGTGCCAGCAGCCAAGACGACCGGGGGCGGGAGACCCAGTACTTC.

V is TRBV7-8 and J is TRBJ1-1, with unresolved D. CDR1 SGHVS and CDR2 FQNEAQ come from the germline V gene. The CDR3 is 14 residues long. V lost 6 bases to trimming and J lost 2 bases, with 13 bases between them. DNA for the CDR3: TGTGCCAGCAGTGAAGGACGCTTTAACACTGAAGCTTTCTTT. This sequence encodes CASSEGRFNTEAFF.

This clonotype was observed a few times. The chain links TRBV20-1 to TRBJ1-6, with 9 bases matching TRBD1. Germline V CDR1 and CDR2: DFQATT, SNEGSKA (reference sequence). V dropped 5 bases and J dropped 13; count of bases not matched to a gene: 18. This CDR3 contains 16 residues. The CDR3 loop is CSAPLAGTGGKRPLHF. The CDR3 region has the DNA TGCAGTGCTCCCCTGGCGGGCACAGGGGGCAAGAGGCCCCTCCACTTT.

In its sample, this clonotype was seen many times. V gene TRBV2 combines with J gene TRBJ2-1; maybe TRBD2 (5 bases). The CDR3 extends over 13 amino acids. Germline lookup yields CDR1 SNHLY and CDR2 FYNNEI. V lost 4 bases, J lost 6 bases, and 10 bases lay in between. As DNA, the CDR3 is TGTGCCAGCAGTGTAGGTAGCGTCAATGAGCAGTTCTTC. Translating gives CASSVGSVNEQFF.